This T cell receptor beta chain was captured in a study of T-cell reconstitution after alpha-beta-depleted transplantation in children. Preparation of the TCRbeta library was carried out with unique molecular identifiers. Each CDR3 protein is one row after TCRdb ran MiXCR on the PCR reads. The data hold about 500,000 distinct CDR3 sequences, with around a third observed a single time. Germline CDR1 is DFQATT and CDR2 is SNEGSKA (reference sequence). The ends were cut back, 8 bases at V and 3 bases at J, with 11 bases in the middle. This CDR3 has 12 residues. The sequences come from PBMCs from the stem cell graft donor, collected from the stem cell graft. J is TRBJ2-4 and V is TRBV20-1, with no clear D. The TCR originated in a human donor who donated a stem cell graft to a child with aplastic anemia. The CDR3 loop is CSLGLGKNIQYF. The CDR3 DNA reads TGCAGTCTAGGGTTGGGCAAAAACATTCAGTACTTC.